The rows below give T cell receptor beta chains drawn from one sample of a study of blood T cell repertoires in COVID-19. Here immunoSEQ multiplex PCR was the method, and the copy in TCRdb shows in-frame clones only, minus some. The sample consists of over 130,000 clones, over 65% of them appearing once. The sequenced material came from peripheral blood. These receptors came from a woman aged 80 or over with active or convalescent COVID-19. Both conserved end residues are part of each CDR3. A D gene is named only where the DNA matches it firmly. The listing skips clone size in some rows; elsewhere it reads once, few, many or a size class.

>NA|TRBJ1-1|TRBV19|few
CASSKITGVVTEAFF
TGTGCCAGTAGTAAAATAACGGGGGTAGTCACTGAAGCTTTCTTT
>NA|TRBJ2-1|TRBV19|NA
CASSIGHNNEQFF
TGTGCCAGTAGTATTGGGCACAACAATGAGCAGTTCTTC
>TRBD1|TRBJ2-6|TRBV7-2|NA
CASSRTGAGANVLTF
TGTGCCAGCAGTCGGACAGGGGCTGGGGCCAACGTCCTGACTTTC
>NA|TRBJ1-5|TRBV2|NA
CASSVELTGKYQPQHF
TGTGCCAGCAGTGTAGAATTAACAGGGAAATATCAGCCCCAGCATTTT
>NA|TRBJ1-4|TRBV28|NA
CASSFFMGGMDEKLFF
TGTGCCAGCAGTTTTTTTATGGGGGGGATGGATGAAAAACTGTTTTTT
>NA|TRBJ1-2|TRBV28|NA
CATSGDYGYTF
TGTGCCACTTCAGGGGACTATGGCTACACCTTC
>TRBD1|TRBJ1-2|TRBV28|NA
CASKLGGTGGYGYTF
TGTGCCAGCAAATTGGGCGGGACAGGGGGTTATGGCTACACCTTC
>NA|TRBJ1-6|TRBV2|few
CASRNDGYNSPLHF
TGTGCCAGCAGAAACGACGGGTATAATTCACCCCTCCACTTT
>NA|TRBJ2-1|TRBV5-1|NA
CASSLGQEFHEQFF
TGCGCCAGCAGCTTGGGACAGGAATTTCATGAGCAGTTCTTC
>NA|TRBJ2-5|TRBV5-6|NA
CASSRGSEETQYF
TGTGCCAGCAGCCGGGGAAGTGAAGAGACCCAGTACTTC
>NA|TRBJ1-2|TRBV4-2|NA
CASSQEARQESYGYTF
TGTGCCAGCAGCCAAGAAGCGAGACAGGAGTCCTATGGCTACACCTTC
>TRBD1|TRBJ1-5|TRBV28|NA
CASSSTAGGTGQPQHF
TGTGCCAGCAGTTCAACCGCTGGGGGGACAGGTCAGCCCCAGCATTTT
>TRBD1|TRBJ1-1|TRBV5-1|NA
CASSSGQTNTEAFF
TGCGCCAGCAGCTCGGGACAGACGAACACTGAAGCTTTCTTT
>NA|TRBJ1-2|TRBV19|once
CASSIWGANYGYTF
TGTGCCAGTAGTATTTGGGGGGCTAACTATGGCTACACCTTC
>NA|TRBJ1-2|TRBV6-2/TRBV6-3|NA
CASSPIGTTNYGYTF
TGTGCCAGCAGCCCCATCGGGACAACTAACTATGGCTACACCTTC
>TRBD1|TRBJ2-3|TRBV27|NA
CASSWGRGKDTQYF
TGTGCCAGCAGTTGGGGCAGGGGGAAAGATACGCAGTATTTT
>TRBD2|TRBJ2-1|TRBV6-2/TRBV6-3|NA
CASSPQGAGVINEQFF
TGTGCCAGCAGTCCCCAGGGAGCGGGGGTGATCAATGAGCAGTTCTTC
>NA|TRBJ1-2|TRBV21-1|NA
CASSKGDDGTGANYGYTF
TGTGCCAGCAGCAAAGGGGACGATGGGACGGGGGCTAACTATGGCTACACCTTC
>TRBD1|TRBJ1-6|TRBV2|NA
CASRIQGAPLHF
TGTGCCAGCAGGATACAGGGGGCACCCCTCCACTTT
>NA|TRBJ1-1|TRBV5-5|few
CASSLQVGNTEAFF
TGTGCCAGCAGCTTGCAGGTGGGGAACACTGAAGCTTTCTTT
>TRBD2|TRBJ2-1|TRBV27|few
CASSPLGAGGYNEQFF
TGTGCCAGCAGTCCCCTGGGGGCGGGGGGTTACAATGAGCAGTTCTTC
>TRBD1|TRBJ1-2|TRBV6-1|NA
CASSLGTGPNYGYTF
TGTGCCAGCAGCCTTGGGACAGGCCCTAACTATGGCTACACCTTC
>TRBD2|TRBJ2-1|TRBV6-2/TRBV6-3|NA
CASSYPQRGGLFF
TGTGCCAGCAGTTACCCGCAGCGGGGGGGCCTTTTCTTC
>NA|TRBJ2-2|TRBV4-2|NA
CASSQDDSVTGELFF
TGTGCCAGCAGCCAAGATGATAGCGTAACCGGGGAGCTGTTTTTT
>TRBD1|TRBJ2-2|TRBV7-9|once
CASSSRTGGLGELFF
TGTGCCAGCAGCTCCCGGACAGGGGGTCTGGGGGAGCTGTTTTTT
>TRBD1|TRBJ1-2|TRBV7-2|NA
CASSLDPDRGRRGYTF
TGTGCCAGCAGCTTAGACCCGGACAGGGGGCGGAGGGGCTACACCTTC
>NA|TRBJ2-3|TRBV9|NA
CASSAGGMTSTDTQYF
TGTGCCAGCAGCGCTGGGGGGATGACTAGCACAGATACGCAGTATTTT
>NA|TRBJ1-4|TRBV9|once
CASSPTVATNEKLFF
TGTGCCAGCAGCCCTACAGTAGCAACTAATGAAAAACTGTTTTTT
>NA|TRBJ2-5|TRBV6-5|few
CASSRQAYQETQYF
TGTGCCAGCAGCAGACAGGCGTACCAAGAGACCCAGTACTTC
>TRBD1|TRBJ1-1|TRBV6-5|NA
CASSYVGQGTEAFF
TGTGCCAGCAGTTACGTTGGACAGGGTACTGAAGCTTTCTTT
>NA|TRBJ1-5|TRBV7-9|once
CASSTGANRDQPQHF
TGTGCCAGCAGCACCGGGGCCAACAGGGATCAGCCCCAGCATTTT
>TRBD1|TRBJ2-5|TRBV18|NA
CASSPFPGQGGKETQYF
TGTGCCAGCTCACCTTTCCCGGGACAGGGAGGGAAAGAGACCCAGTACTTC
>NA|TRBJ1-2|TRBV14|NA
CASSQGSGEYYGYTF
TGTGCCAGCAGCCAAGGTTCAGGGGAGTACTATGGCTACACCTTC
>NA|TRBJ1-2|TRBV3-1/TRBV3-2|few
CASRGGHNYGYTF
TGTGCCAGCAGGGGGGGGCATAACTATGGCTACACCTTC
>NA|TRBJ1-1|TRBV12-3/TRBV12-4|few
CASSERETEAFF
TGTGCCAGCAGTGAAAGAGAGACTGAAGCTTTCTTT
>TRBD2|TRBJ2-3|TRBV6-2/TRBV6-3|NA
CASSIRLAGGDTQYF
TGTGCCAGCAGTATCAGACTAGCGGGGGGGGATACGCAGTATTTT
>NA|TRBJ2-3|TRBV30|NA
CAWSVNQGSTQYF
TGTGCCTGGAGTGTAAATCAGGGTTCTACGCAGTATTTT
>TRBD1|TRBJ1-1|TRBV5-1|NA
CASSPGQGSEAFF
TGCGCCAGCAGCCCGGGACAGGGATCTGAAGCTTTCTTT
>TRBD1|TRBJ1-1|TRBV11-2|NA
CASSVGQGNMNTEAFF
TGTGCCAGCAGCGTAGGACAGGGGAACATGAACACTGAAGCTTTCTTT
>NA|TRBJ2-3|TRBV6-5|NA
CASRTPGLGTDTQYF
TGTGCCAGCAGGACCCCAGGGTTAGGGACAGATACGCAGTATTTT
>NA|TRBJ2-7|TRBV7-2|once
CASSLGAGFYEQYF
TGTGCCAGCAGCTTAGGCGCGGGGTTCTACGAGCAGTACTTC
>TRBD2|TRBJ2-3|TRBV4-2|once
CASSQAGLAGGPGTDTQYF
TGTGCCAGCAGCCAAGCAGGACTAGCGGGGGGGCCTGGCACAGATACGCAGTATTTT